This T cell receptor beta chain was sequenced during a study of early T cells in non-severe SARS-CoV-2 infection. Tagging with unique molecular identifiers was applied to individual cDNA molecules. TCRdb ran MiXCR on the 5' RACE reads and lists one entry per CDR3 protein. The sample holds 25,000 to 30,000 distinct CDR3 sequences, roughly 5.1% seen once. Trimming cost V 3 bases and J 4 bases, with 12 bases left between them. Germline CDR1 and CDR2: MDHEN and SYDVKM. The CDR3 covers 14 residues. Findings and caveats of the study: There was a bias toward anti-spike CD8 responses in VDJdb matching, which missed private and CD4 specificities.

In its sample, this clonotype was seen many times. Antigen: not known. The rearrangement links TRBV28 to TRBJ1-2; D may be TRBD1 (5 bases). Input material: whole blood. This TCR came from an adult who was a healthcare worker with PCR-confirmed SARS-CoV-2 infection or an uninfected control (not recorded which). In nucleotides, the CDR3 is TGTGCCAGCAGTTTGTCCCCAGGGTCCTATGGCTACACCTTC. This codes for CASSLSPGSYGYTF.